A single sample gave rise to the 20 T cell receptor beta chains below, sequenced in a study of response to subunit inactivated influenza vaccine. TCRdb used MiXCR to reprocess the RT-PCR reads, holding one entry per CDR3 protein. The data show approximately 520,000 distinct CDR3 sequences, approximately 15% seen once. The sequenced sample was CD4+ T cells sorted from PBMCs, obtained 23 to 25 months after vaccination. These receptors were collected from a man between 50 and 75 years old who received an inactivated influenza vaccine.

The J gene is TRBJ1-4, the V gene TRBV20-1; tentative D call: TRBD1 (6 bases). Germline V gene data show CDR1 as DFQATT and CDR2 as SNEGSKA (reference sequence). Trimming removed 7 bases at V and 8 bases at J, with 20 bases between. The CDR3 spans 14 residues. CDR3 nucleotides: TGCAGTGTCAGGGGCCCCGAAGGGGGAGAAAAACTGTTTTTT. Protein sequence: CSVRGPEGGEKLFF.

J is TRBJ1-5 and V is TRBV4-3; the D is unclear. V was clipped by 1 base and J by 3 bases, with 4 bases between them. Germline V gene data show CDR1 as LGHNA and CDR2 as YSLEER. There are 13 residues in the CDR3. The CDR3 protein is CASSQANNQPQHF. Written as DNA, the CDR3 is TGCGCCAGCAGCCAAGCGAACAATCAGCCCCAGCATTTT.

This clonotype was counted a few times. The gene calls are TRBV11-2 and TRBJ2-4; TRBD1 aligns across 10 bases. V lost 2 bases and J lost 2; bases outside the gene matches: 9. The CDR3 runs to 18 residues. Germline CDR1 is SGHAT and CDR2 is FQNNGV. In nucleotides, the CDR3 is TGTGCCAGCAGCTTACGTATAGGGGGACAGGGGTCCAAAAACATTCAGTACTTC. Protein: CASSLRIGGQGSKNIQYF.

J is TRBJ1-1 and V is TRBV13, with D uncertain. The germline CDR1 and CDR2 sequences are PRHDT and FYEKMQ (reference sequence). Trimming shortened V by 7 bases and J by 0 bases, and 15 bases separated the two germline ends. The CDR3 spans 15 residues. The DNA of the CDR3 is TGTGCCAGCAACCGTATCACCACGGTGAACACTGAAGCTTTCTTT. Translating gives CASNRITTVNTEAFF.

This clonotype was seen repeatedly, ten times or more. This rearrangement joins TRBV10-3 to TRBJ2-2; either TRBD1 or TRBD2 may supply D (6 bases each). V shed 0 bases and J shed 1 base, with 12 bases lying between them. Germline V gene data show CDR1 as ENHRY and CDR2 as SYGVKD. The CDR3 covers 17 residues. CDR3: CAISESLGGLNTGELFF. CDR3 nucleotides: TGTGCCATCAGTGAGTCTTTGGGGGGCCTGAACACCGGGGAGCTGTTTTTT.

The rearrangement uses TRBV3-1 and TRBJ1-1; 9 bases map to TRBD1. V dropped 4 bases and J dropped 1; count of bases not matched to a gene: 13. Germline lookup yields CDR1 LGHDT and CDR2 YNNKEL (reference sequence). The CDR3 runs 18 residues. CDR3 sequence reads: CASSPGIVYRGRNTEAFF. DNA for the CDR3: TGTGCCAGCAGCCCAGGCATCGTTTACAGGGGGCGGAACACTGAAGCTTTCTTT. Supplemented by reference TRBV3-1 and TRBJ1-1, the full variable domain reads DTAVSQTPKYLVTQMGNDKSIKCEQNLGHDTMYWYKQDSKKFLKIMFSYNNKELIINETVPNRFSPKSPDKAHLNLHINSLELGDSAVYFCASSPGIVYRGRNTEAFFGQGTRLTVV.

This clonotype was recorded many times. The rearrangement links TRBV5-1 to TRBJ2-5, with 8 bases aligning to TRBD1. The CDR3 has 13 residues. Germline CDR1 reads SGHRS; CDR2 reads YFSETQ. V lost 6 bases and J lost 4; bases outside the gene matches: 5. CDR3 in DNA: TGCGCCAGCACTGGACAGGGTACAGAGACCCAGTACTTC. Translating it yields CASTGQGTETQYF.

The J gene is TRBJ2-2, the V gene TRBV28, with D unresolved. The CDR3 loop spans 15 amino acids. The germline V gene has CDR1 MDHEN and CDR2 SYDVKM. Trimming shortened V by 6 bases and J by 2 bases, and 13 bases separated the two germline ends. CDR3 bases: TGTGCCAGCAGCCCGCCCGCTCCAAACACCGGGGAGCTGTTTTTT. Residues: CASSPPAPNTGELFF. The whole variable domain, filled in from reference TRBV28 and TRBJ2-2, reads DVKVTQSSRYLVKRTGEKVFLECVQDMDHENMFWYRQDPGLGLRLIYFSYDVKMKEKGDIPEGYSVSREKKERFSLILESASTNQTSMYLCASSPPAPNTGELFFGEGSRLTVL.

This clonotype came up a few times. The CDR3 coding sequence is TGTGCCAGTTGGACAGACCCTATAGATACGCAGTATTTT. Protein: CASWTDPIDTQYF. The rearrangement uses TRBV6-1 and TRBJ2-3; possible D gene TRBD1, 6 bases. The CDR3 consists of 13 residues. Germline values: CDR1 MNHNS, CDR2 SASEGT. V lost 9 bases and J 5 bases, leaving 15 bases between the germline ends.

The rearrangement links TRBV29-1 to TRBJ1-2; no definite D call. Germline CDR1 reads SQVTM; CDR2 reads ANQGSEA. V was trimmed by 7 bases and J by 6 bases, leaving 15 bases between them. This CDR3 region has 12 residues. CDR3 bases: TGCAGCGCCCGAGGGAGTAGCGATGGCTACACCTTC. Protein: CSARGSSDGYTF.

V gene TRBV11-2 combines with J gene TRBJ2-3; TRBD2 matches 8 bases. The CDR3 has 17 amino acids. Unmatched junction bases numbered 14, after V lost 5 bases and J lost 4 bases. CDR1 SGHAT and CDR2 FQNNGV come from the germline V gene. CDR3 coding DNA: TGTGCCAGCAGCCCCTTAAGCGGGAGTTCACCCCCAGATACGCAGTATTTT. Residues: CASSPLSGSSPPDTQYF.

This chain connects TRBV7-2 to TRBJ2-7; TRBD1 aligns across 9 bases. The trim removed 5 bases at V and 6 bases at J, leaving 8 bases unmatched. The CDR3 is made up of 14 amino acids. Germline assignment: CDR1 SGHTA and CDR2 FQGNSA. The CDR3 spells CASSARTGVIEQYF. CDR3 nucleotide sequence: TGTGCCAGCAGCGCCCGGACAGGGGTTATCGAGCAGTACTTC.

This clonotype was picked up a small number of times. J is TRBJ1-2 and V is TRBV20-1; the D is unclear. Germline CDR1 DFQATT, CDR2 SNEGSKA (reference sequence). CDR3 size: 12 residues. Trimming shortened V by 3 bases and J by 2 bases, and 7 bases separated the two germline ends. The CDR3 DNA sequence: TGCAGTGCTAGCCGTGCAAACTATGGCTACACCTTC. Amino acids: CSASRANYGYTF.

In this sample, this clonotype turned up a few times. The rearrangement links TRBV11-1 to TRBJ2-2; the D gene could be TRBD1 or TRBD2 (6 bases each). Germline values: CDR1 SGHAT, CDR2 FQDESV (reference sequence). Trimming took 1 base from V and 5 from J, leaving 11 bases between them. CDR3 length: 15 residues. In DNA, the CDR3 is TGTGCCAGCAGCTTAGGGGGGGCGCTGACCGGGGAGCTGTTTTTT. Translated: CASSLGGALTGELFF.

This clonotype was seen more than once but under ten times. This chain joins TRBV12-3 or TRBV12-4 and TRBJ1-5; D not resolved. Trimming shortened V by 3 bases and J by 2 bases, and 11 bases separated the two germline ends. The CDR3 is 15 amino acids. As DNA, the CDR3 is TGTGCCAGCAGTTTTTCGGGTGAGGGCAATCAGCCCCAGCATTTT. Translating it yields CASSFSGEGNQPQHF.

J is TRBJ2-3 and V is TRBV20-1; 13 bases fit TRBD2. Unmatched junction bases numbered 4, after V lost 6 bases and J lost 7 bases. The CDR3 runs to 13 residues. Germline CDR1 reads DFQATT; CDR2 reads SNEGSKA (reference sequence). As DNA, the CDR3 is TGCAGTGCGACGGGACTAGCGGGGAATACGCAGTATTTT. Translation: CSATGLAGNTQYF.

The J gene is TRBJ2-1, the V gene TRBV7-7; TRBD2 matches 7 bases. The CDR3 is made up of 14 amino acids. Trimming cost V 5 bases and J 8 bases; bases outside gene matches: 9. The germline CDR1 and CDR2 sequences are SSHAT and FNYEAQ (reference sequence). Written as DNA, the CDR3 is TGTGCCAGCAGCCAGCAGGGTGGGAGGGATGAGCAGTTCTTC. The encoded protein is CASSQQGGRDEQFF. Based on the CDR3 plus reference TRBV7-7 and TRBJ2-1, the full variable domain is GAGVSQSPRYKVTKRGQDVTLRCDPISSHATLYWYQQALGQGPEFLTYFNYEAQPDKSGLPSDRFSAERPEGSISTLTIQRTEQRDSAMYRCASSQQGGRDEQFFGPGTRLTVL.

This clonotype was picked up a small number of times. This rearrangement joins TRBV29-1 to TRBJ1-1; possible D gene TRBD1, 6 bases. Germline CDR1 reads SQVTM; CDR2 reads ANQGSEA. The CDR3 is made up of 13 amino acids. The V gene lost 7 bases and the J gene lost 0 bases, with 12 bases spanning the gap. The CDR3 loop reads CSAAGTMNTEAFF. CDR3 sequence (DNA): TGCAGCGCTGCCGGGACAATGAACACTGAAGCTTTCTTT.

Ten or more counts support this clonotype. This chain joins TRBV15 and TRBJ2-7; 7 bases fit TRBD1. The CDR3 is 13 residues long. Unmatched junction bases numbered 6, after V lost 8 bases and J lost 2 bases. CDR1 LNHNV and CDR2 YYDKDF come from the germline V gene (reference sequence). The CDR3 spells CATGQETPYEQYF. The CDR3 nucleotides read TGTGCCACCGGACAGGAAACACCCTACGAGCAGTACTTC.

The V gene is TRBV5-1, the J gene TRBJ2-3; 12 nucleotides match TRBD2. Germline V gene sequence: CDR1 SGHRS, CDR2 YFSETQ. V lost 3 bases to trimming and J lost 1 base; unmatched junction nucleotides: 3. The CDR3 has 16 residues. For the CDR3, the DNA is TGCGCCAGCAGCTACTCTAGCGGGGGGGGCACAGATACGCAGTATTTT. Translation gives CASSYSSGGGTDTQYF.